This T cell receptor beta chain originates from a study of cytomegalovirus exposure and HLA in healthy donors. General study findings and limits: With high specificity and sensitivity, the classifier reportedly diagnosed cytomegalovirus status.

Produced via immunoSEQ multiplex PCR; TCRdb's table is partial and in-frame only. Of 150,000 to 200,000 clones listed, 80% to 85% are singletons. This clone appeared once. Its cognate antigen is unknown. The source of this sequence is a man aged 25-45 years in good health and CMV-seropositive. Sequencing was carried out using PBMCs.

The CDR3 DNA reads as TGTGCCAGCAGCAGGACTGGCGGGCCAAAACGAAAAAGCGAGCAGTACTTC. It encodes CASSRTGGPKRKSEQYF. This chain links TRBV13 with TRBJ2-7; a possible D gene is TRBD2 (5 bases). Trimming pared 5 bases from V and 6 bases from J, leaving 26 bases between. The CDR3 has 17 amino acids. Per the germline V gene, CDR1 is PRHDT and CDR2 is FYEKMQ (reference sequence).